Only one count was recorded for the clone carrying this T cell receptor (beta chain). V gave up 4 bases and J gave up 0 bases, with 10 bases separating them. The V gene's germline CDR1 is SGHTA and CDR2 FQGNSA. The CDR3 sequence is 15 residues long. In the original processing: Reference gene primer amplification in the assay estimated nucleated cell counts. Clones were sequenced by immunoSEQ multiplex PCR, and TCRdb holds only the in-frame ones, with some missing. Clonal size and the V and J genes are those of that table, whereas D and trimming came from the DNA. This table holds over 300,000 clones, around 82% found once. This sample was included in a study of blood T cell repertoires in COVID-19. Study context: Sample material is recorded as cDNA or gDNA derived from T cells, B-cell-depleted T cells, or PBMCs.

This chain connects TRBV7-2 to TRBJ1-3; D remains ambiguous. The sample consisted of peripheral blood. The TCR sequence derives from a woman aged 50 to 60 with acute or convalescent COVID-19. For the CDR3, the DNA is TGTGCCAGCAGCTCCTCGGTTGGCTCTGGAAACACCATATATTTT. This translates into CASSSSVGSGNTIYF.